Below, one T cell receptor beta chain is given with its context. Its antigen is unknown. These data come from a study of CD8 T cell repertoires and HIV-1 epitope variants. Study information: Controls were a CMV, EBV and flu pool, Ebola AY9, and no peptide. 1M T cells were kept uncultured as a baseline. The study's findings and limits: Beta chains alone show antigen proliferation, not cytokine profile or function.

On the immunoSEQ platform, TCR beta CDR3s were sequenced at survey depth. Repertoires were generated with immunoSEQ multiplex PCR, while TCRdb's copy carries only in-frame clones and drops some. Among a few thousand clones, 65% to 75% were seen once, and the ten largest hold roughly two fifths. Germline CDR1 LNHNV, CDR2 YYDKDF (reference sequence). This CDR3 spans 13 amino acids. V dropped 1 base and J dropped 5 bases, with 8 bases sitting between them. The chain links TRBV15 to TRBJ1-2; perhaps TRBD1 as D (5 bases). This receptor was taken from a male donor with HIV. Sequenced sample: cultured CD8+ T cells derived from PBMCs. In nucleotides, the CDR3 is TGTGCCACCAGCAGAGGACAGCAATATGGCTACACCTTC. This encodes CATSRGQQYGYTF.